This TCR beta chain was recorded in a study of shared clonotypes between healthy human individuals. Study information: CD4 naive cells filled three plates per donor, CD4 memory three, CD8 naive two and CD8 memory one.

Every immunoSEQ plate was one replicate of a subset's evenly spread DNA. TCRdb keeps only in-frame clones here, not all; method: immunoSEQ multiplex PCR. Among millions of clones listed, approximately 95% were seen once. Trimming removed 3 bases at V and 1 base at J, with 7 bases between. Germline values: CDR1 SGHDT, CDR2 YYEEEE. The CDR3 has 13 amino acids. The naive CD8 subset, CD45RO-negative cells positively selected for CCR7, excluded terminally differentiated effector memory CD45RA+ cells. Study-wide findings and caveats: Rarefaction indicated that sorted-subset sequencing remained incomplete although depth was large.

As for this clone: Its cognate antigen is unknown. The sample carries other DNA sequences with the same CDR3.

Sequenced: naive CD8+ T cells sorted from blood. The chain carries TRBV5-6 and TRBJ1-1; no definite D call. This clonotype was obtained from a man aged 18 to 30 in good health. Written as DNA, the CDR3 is TGTGCCAGCAGCTGGGATAGGAACACTGAAGCTTTCTTT. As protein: CASSWDRNTEAFF.